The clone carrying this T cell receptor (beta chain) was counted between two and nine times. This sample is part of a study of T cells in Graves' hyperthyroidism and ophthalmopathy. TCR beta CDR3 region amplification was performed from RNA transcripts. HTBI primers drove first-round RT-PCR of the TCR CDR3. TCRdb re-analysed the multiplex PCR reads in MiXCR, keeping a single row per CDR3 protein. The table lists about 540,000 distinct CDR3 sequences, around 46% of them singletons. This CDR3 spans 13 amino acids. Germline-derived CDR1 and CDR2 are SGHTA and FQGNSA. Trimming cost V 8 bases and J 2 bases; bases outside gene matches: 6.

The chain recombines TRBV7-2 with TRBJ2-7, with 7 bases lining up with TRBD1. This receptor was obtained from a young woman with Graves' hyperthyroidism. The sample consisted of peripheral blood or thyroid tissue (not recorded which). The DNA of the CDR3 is TGTGCCAGCCTCAGGGGGTATACCTACGAGCAGTACTTC. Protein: CASLRGYTYEQYF.